This T cell receptor (beta chain) was identified during a study of blood T cell repertoires in COVID-19. Produced via immunoSEQ multiplex PCR; TCRdb's table is partial and in-frame only. The repertoire holds 300,000 to 400,000 clones, with approximately 82% as singletons. Germline CDR1 is SEHNR and CDR2 is FQNEAQ (reference sequence). The CDR3 runs 16 residues. V lost 5 bases, J lost 3 bases, and 17 bases lay in between. The gene calls are TRBV7-9 and TRBJ2-4, with D perhaps matching TRBD2 (6 bases). Sequencing was done on a sample of peripheral blood. This receptor was taken from a young man with active or convalescent COVID-19. CDR3 in DNA: TGTGCCAGCAGCCTGACCCGGAGGGTCGGCAAAAACATTCAGTACTTC. It yields the protein CASSLTRRVGKNIQYF.